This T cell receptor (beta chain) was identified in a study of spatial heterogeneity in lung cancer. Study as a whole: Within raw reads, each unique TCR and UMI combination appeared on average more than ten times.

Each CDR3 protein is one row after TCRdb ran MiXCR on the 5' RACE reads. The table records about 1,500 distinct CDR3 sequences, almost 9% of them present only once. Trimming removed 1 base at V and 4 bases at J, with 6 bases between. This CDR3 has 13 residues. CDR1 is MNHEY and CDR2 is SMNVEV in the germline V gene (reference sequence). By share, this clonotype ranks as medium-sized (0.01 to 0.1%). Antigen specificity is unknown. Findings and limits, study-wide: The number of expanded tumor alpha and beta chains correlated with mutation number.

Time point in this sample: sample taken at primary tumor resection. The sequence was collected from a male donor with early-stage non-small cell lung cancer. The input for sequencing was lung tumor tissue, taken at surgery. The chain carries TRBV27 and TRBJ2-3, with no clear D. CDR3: CASSLWLADTQYF. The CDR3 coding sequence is TGTGCCAGCAGTTTATGGCTCGCAGATACGCAGTATTTT.